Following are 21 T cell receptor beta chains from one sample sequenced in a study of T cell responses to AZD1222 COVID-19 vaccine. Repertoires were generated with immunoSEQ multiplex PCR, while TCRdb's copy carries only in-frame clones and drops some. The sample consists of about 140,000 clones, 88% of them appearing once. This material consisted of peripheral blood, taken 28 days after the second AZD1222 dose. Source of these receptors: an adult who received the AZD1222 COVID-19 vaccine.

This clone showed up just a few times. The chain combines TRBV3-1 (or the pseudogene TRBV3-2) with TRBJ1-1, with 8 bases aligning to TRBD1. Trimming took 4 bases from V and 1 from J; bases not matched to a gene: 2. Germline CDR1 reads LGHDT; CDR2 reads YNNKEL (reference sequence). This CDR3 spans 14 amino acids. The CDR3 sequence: CASSPTGANTEAFF. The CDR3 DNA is TGTGCCAGCAGCCCGACAGGGGCGAACACTGAAGCTTTCTTT.

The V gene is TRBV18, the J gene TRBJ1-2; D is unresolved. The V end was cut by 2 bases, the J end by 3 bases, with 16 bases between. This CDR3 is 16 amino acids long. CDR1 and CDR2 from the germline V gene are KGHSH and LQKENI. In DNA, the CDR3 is TGTGCCAGCTCACCAGAGGCTGCTGCGAGTCACTATGGCTACACCTTC. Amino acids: CASSPEAAASHYGYTF.

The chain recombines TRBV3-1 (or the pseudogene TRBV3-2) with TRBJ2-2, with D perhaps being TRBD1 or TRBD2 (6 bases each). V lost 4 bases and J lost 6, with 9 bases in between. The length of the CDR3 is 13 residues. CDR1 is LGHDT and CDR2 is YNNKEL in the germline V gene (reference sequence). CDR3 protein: CASSPRGPGELFF. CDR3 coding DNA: TGTGCCAGCAGCCCCCGGGGGCCCGGGGAGCTGTTTTTT.

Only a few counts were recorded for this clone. The CDR3 is CASSPLGQGTDTQYF. CDR3 DNA: TGTGCCAGCTCACCATTGGGACAGGGCACAGATACGCAGTATTTT. The V and J genes are TRBV18 and TRBJ2-3, with 8 bases that match TRBD1. CDR1 KGHSH and CDR2 LQKENI come from the germline V gene. The CDR3 totals 15 residues. Trimming took 2 bases from V and 1 from J; bases not matched to a gene: 2.

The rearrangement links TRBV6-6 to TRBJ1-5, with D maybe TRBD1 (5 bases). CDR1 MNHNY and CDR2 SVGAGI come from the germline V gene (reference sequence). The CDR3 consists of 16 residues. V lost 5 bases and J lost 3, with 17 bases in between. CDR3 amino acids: CASSPTPWDFNQPQHF. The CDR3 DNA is TGTGCCAGCAGTCCTACACCCTGGGACTTCAATCAGCCCCAGCATTTT.

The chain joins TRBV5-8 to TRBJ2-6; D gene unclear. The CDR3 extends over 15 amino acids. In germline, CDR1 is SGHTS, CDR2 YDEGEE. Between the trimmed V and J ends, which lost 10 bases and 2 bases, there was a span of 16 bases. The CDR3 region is CAPGRRHTGANVLTF. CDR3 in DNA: TGTGCCCCGGGCAGGCGGCACACTGGGGCCAACGTCCTGACTTTC.

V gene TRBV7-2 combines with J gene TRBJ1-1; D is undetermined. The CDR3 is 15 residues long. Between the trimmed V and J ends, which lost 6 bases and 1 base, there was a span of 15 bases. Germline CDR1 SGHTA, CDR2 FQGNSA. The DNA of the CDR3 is TGTGCCAGCAGGATAACCCTCCTGGGGAACACTGAAGCTTTCTTT. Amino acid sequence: CASRITLLGNTEAFF.

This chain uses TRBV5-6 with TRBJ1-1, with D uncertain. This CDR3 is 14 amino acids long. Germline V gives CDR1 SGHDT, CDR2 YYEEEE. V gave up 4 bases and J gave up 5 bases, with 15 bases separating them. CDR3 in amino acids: CASSISTARTEAFF. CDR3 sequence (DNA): TGTGCCAGCAGCATCTCCACGGCGAGGACTGAAGCTTTCTTT.

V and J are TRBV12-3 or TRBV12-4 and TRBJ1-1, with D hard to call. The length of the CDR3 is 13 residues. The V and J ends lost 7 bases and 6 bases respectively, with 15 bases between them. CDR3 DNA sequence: TGTGCCAGCACCCCCCAGGATCCCCCTGAAGCTTTCTTT. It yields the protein CASTPQDPPEAFF.

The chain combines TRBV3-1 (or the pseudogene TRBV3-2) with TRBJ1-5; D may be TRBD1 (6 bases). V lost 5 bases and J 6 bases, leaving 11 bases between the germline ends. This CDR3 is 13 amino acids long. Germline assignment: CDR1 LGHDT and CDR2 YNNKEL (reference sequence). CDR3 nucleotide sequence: TGTGCCAGCAGCAGGGGGTGGTCTCAGCCCCAGCATTTT. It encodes CASSRGWSQPQHF.

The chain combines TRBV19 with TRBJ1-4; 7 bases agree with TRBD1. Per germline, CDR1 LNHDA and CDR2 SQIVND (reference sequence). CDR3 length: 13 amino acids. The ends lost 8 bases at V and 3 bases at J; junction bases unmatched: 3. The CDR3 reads CASRDSPNEKLFF. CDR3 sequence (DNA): TGTGCCAGTCGGGACAGTCCTAATGAAAAACTGTTTTTT.

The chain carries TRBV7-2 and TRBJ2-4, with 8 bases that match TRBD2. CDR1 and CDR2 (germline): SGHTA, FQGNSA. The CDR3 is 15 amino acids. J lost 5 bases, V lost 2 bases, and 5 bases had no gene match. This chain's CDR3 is CASSLKTSVQNIQYF. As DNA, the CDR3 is TGTGCCAGCAGCTTAAAGACTAGCGTTCAAAACATTCAGTACTTC.

The CDR3 protein is CASSYMGALNEKLFF. CDR3 coding DNA: TGTGCCAGCTCATATATGGGGGCCCTTAATGAAAAACTGTTTTTT. The rearrangement uses TRBV6-5 and TRBJ1-4, with D maybe TRBD1 (6 bases). The CDR3 sequence is 15 residues long. Trimming shortened V by 8 bases and J by 4 bases, and 17 bases separated the two germline ends. Germline lookup yields CDR1 MNHEY and CDR2 SVGAGI.

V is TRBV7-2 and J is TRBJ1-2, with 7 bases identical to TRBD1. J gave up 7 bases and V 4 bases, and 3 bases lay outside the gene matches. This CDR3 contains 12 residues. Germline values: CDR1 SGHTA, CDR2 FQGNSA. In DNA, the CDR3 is TGTGCCAGCAGCTCCGACAGGGTTGGCTACACCTTC. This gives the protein CASSSDRVGYTF.

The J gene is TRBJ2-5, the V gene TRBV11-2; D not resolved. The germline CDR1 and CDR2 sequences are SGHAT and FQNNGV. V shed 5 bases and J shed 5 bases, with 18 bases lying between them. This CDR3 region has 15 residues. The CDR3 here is CASSGNIVVGETQYF. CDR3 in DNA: TGTGCCAGCAGCGGTAACATAGTTGTAGGGGAGACCCAGTACTTC.

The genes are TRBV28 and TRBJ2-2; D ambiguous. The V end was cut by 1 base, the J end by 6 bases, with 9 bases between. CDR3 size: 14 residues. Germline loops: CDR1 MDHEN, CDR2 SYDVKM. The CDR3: CASSLLGRAGELFF. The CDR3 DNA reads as TGTGCCAGCAGTTTATTAGGTCGGGCCGGGGAGCTGTTTTTT.

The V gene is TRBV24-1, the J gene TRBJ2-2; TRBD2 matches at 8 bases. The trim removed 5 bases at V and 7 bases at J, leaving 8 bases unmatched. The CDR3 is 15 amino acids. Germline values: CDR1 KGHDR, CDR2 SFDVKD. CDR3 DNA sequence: TGTGCCACCAGTGCCGGGGGGGCGCCGGACGGGGAGCTGTTTTTT. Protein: CATSAGGAPDGELFF.

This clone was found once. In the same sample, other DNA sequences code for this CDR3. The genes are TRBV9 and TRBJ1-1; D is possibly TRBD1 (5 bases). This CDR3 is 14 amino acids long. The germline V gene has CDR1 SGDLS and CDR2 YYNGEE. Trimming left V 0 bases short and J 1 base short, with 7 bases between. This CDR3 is CASSVGQTNTEAFF. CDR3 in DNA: TGTGCCAGCAGCGTAGGACAGACGAACACTGAAGCTTTCTTT.

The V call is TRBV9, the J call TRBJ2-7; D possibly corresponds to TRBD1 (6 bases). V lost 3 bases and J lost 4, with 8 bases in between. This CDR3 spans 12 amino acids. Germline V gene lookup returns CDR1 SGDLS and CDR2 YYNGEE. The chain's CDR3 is CASSDQGYEQYF. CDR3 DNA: TGTGCCAGCAGCGACCAGGGGTACGAGCAGTACTTC.

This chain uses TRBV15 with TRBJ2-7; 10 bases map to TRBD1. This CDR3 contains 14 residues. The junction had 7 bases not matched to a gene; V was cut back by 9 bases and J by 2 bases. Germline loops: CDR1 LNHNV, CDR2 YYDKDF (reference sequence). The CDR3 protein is CATGRDRGPYEQYF. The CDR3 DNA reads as TGTGCCACAGGACGGGACAGGGGACCCTACGAGCAGTACTTC. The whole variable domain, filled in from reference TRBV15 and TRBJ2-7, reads DAMVIQNPRYQVTQFGKPVTLSCSQTLNHNVMYWYQQKSSQAPKLLFHYYDKDFNNEADTPDNFQSRRPNTSFCFLDIRSPGLGDTAMYLCATGRDRGPYEQYFGPGTRLTVT.

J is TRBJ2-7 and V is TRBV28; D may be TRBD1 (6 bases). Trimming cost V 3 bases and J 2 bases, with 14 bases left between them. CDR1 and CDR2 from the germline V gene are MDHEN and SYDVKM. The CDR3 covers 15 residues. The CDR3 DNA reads TGTGCCAGCAGTTTGGGGGCTAAGCTTACCTACGAGCAGTACTTC. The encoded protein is CASSLGAKLTYEQYF.